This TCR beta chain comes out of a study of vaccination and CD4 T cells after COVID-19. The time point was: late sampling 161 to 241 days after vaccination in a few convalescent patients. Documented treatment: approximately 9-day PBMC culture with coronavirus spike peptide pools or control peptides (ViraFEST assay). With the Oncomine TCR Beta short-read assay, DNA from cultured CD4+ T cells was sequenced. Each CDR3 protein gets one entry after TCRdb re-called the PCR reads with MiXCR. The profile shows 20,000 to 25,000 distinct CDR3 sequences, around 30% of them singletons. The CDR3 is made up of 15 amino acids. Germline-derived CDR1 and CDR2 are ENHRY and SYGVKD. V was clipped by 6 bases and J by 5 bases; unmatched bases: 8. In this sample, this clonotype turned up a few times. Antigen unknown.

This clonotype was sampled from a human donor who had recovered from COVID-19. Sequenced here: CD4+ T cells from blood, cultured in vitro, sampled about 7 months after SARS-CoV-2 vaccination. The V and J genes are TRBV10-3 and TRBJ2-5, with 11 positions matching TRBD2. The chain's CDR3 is CAIRGTSGPQETQYF. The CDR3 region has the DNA TGTGCCATCAGAGGGACTAGCGGCCCCCAGGAGACCCAGTACTTC.